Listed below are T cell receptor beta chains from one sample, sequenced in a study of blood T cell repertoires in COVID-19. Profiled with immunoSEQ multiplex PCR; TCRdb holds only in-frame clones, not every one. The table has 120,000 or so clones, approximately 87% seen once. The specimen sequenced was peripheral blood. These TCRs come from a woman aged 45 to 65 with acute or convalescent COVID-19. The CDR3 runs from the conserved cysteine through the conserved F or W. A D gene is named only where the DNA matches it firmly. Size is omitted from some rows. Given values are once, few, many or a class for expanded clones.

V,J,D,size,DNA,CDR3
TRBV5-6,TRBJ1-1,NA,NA,TGTGCCAGCAGCTTGGGCGTACTGAACACTGAAGCTTTCTTT,CASSLGVLNTEAFF
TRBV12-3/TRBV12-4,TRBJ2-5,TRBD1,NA,TGTGCCAGCAGTTTAGTTATGACAGGGGCCCAGTACTTC,CASSLVMTGAQYF
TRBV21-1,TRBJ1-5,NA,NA,TGTGCCAGCAGCAAGGGACAGGTTAATCCTTATAGCAATCAGCCCCAGCATTTT,CASSKGQVNPYSNQPQHF
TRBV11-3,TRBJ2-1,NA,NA,TGTGCCAGCAGCTCTTACCTGGCGGGACCAGGGGGTTACAATGAGCAGTTCTTC,CASSSYLAGPGGYNEQFF
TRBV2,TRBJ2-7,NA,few,TGTGCCAGCTGGTGGGGGGCTAGCGGCTACGAGCAGTACTTC,CASWWGASGYEQYF
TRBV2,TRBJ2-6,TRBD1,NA,TGTGCCAGCAGTCGGGACAGGGGGCCTGGGGCCAACGTCCTGACTTTC,CASSRDRGPGANVLTF
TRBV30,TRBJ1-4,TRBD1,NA,TGTGCCTGGAGCCGCCCGGCAGGGGGAGCTGAAAAACTGTTTTTT,CAWSRPAGGAEKLFF
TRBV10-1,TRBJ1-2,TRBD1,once,TGCGCCAGCAGATACAGGGGAAAGAACTATGGCTACACCTTC,CASRYRGKNYGYTF
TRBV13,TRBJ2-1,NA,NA,TGTGCCAGCCAGAATGGGCCTTCCTACAATGAGCAGTTCTTC,CASQNGPSYNEQFF
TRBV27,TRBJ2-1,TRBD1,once,TGTGCCAGCAGTCTACAGGGGTATTCGTACAATGAGCAGTTCTTC,CASSLQGYSYNEQFF
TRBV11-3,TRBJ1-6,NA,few,TGTGCCAGCAGCCAGACAGGTCCACCCCTCCACTTT,CASSQTGPPLHF
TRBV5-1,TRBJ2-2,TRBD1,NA,TGCGCCAGCAGCTTGGCTGACAGGGGATGGACCGGGGAGCTGTTTTTT,CASSLADRGWTGELFF
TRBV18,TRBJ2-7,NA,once,TGTGCCAGCTCACCGGGGATAGGGGACGAGCAGTACTTC,CASSPGIGDEQYF
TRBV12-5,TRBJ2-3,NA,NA,TGTGCTAGTGGTTTGGTGGGGGGAACTAGCACAGATACGCAGTATTTT,CASGLVGGTSTDTQYF
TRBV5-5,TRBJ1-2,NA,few,TGTGCCAGCAGCTTGGAGGAGAGGTATTACTCGAACTATGGCTACACCTTC,CASSLEERYYSNYGYTF
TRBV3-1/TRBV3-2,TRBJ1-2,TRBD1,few,TGTGCCAGCAGCCAAGAGACAGGGCGCTATGGCTACACCTTC,CASSQETGRYGYTF
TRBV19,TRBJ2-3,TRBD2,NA,TGTGCCAGTAGTACTCGCGGGAGTGCCACAGATACGCAGTATTTT,CASSTRGSATDTQYF
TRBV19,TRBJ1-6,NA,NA,TGTGCCAGTAGCCGCATCACCGACTTGGATAATTCACCCCTCCACTTT,CASSRITDLDNSPLHF
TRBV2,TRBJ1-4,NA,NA,TGTGCCAGCAGTGAAAGGTTGAGGGGAGGCGAAAAACTGTTTTTT,CASSERLRGGEKLFF
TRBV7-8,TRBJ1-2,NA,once,TGTGCCAGCAGCTCATCGACAGGTCTCCTTCGTGGCTACACCTTC,CASSSSTGLLRGYTF
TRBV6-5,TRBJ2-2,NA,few,TGTGCCAGCAGTTGGCAGGGGATCGACACCGGGGAGCTGTTTTTT,CASSWQGIDTGELFF
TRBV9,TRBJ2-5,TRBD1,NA,TGTGCCAGCAGCGTCGGGACAGGGGGCTTCCGACAAGAGACCCAGTACTTC,CASSVGTGGFRQETQYF
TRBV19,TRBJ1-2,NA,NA,TGTGCCAGCCATCAGGTTACAAGGGGCTACACCTTC,CASHQVTRGYTF
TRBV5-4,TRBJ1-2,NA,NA,TGTGCCAGCAGCTTGAAAGGGGTCTATGGCTACACCTTC,CASSLKGVYGYTF
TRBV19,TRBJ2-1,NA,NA,TGTGCCAGTTTCAGGGCTTCTATGGTCCCCAACAATGAGCAGTTCTTC,CASFRASMVPNNEQFF
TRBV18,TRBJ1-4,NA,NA,TGTGCCAGCTCACGACGGGACGGACAGAATGAAAAACTGTTTTTT,CASSRRDGQNEKLFF
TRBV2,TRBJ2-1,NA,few,TGTGCCAGCAGTGGCCAGGGGGGATCCTACAATGAGCAGTTCTTC,CASSGQGGSYNEQFF
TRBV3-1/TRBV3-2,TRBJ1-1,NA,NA,TGTGCCAGCAGCCAAGTAGGGGGAAGGACTGAAGCTTTCTTT,CASSQVGGRTEAFF
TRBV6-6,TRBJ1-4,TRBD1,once,TGTGCCAGCAATCGACAGGGTGATGAAAAACTGTTTTTT,CASNRQGDEKLFF
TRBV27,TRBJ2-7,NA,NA,TGTGCCAGCAGTTTATCACAGGGATACGAGCAGTACTTC,CASSLSQGYEQYF
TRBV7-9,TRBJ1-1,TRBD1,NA,TGTGCCAGCAGCCCCGGACAGGGTAGGGACACTGAAGCTTTCTTT,CASSPGQGRDTEAFF
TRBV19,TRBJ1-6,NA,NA,TGTGCCAGTAGTGCCAGGGGTTCACCCCTCCACTTT,CASSARGSPLHF
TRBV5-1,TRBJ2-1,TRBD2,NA,TGCGCCAGCAGCTTGGGCGGGAGGAACTACAATGAGCAGTTCTTC,CASSLGGRNYNEQFF